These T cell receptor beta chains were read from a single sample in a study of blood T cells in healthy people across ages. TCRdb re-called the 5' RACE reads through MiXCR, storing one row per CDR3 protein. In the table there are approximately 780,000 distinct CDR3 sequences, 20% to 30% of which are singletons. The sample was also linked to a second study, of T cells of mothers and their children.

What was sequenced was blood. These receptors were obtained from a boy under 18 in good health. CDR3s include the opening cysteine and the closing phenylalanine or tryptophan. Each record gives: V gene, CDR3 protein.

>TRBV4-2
CASSQDGLAGAQETQYF
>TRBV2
CASSDKGLTYNEQFF
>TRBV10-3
CAISAEDREETQYF
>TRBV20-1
CSANEDSGNTIYF
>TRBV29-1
CSGMTVEAFF
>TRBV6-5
CASSPSGQRQETQYF
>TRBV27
CVSSLSGLPFNEKLFF
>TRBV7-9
CASRGQLNEKLFF
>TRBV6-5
CASSYLGQNEKLFF
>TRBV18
CASSPGTHQPQHF
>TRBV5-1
CASSPGTGSHEQYF
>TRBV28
CASSLHAGGDHYGYTF
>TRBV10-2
CASTLYDSQETQYF
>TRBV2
CASMGQEIYEQYF
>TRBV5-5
CASSPAGTGASSYEQYF
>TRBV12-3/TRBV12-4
CASSLWGQSTDTQYF
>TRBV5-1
CASRDLNMDEQYF
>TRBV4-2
CASSQATTYEQYF
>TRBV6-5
CASSSPGYSYNERFF
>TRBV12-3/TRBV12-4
CASSFYGVRGTDTQYF
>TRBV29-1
CSVRKQGNTGELFF
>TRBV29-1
CSAGIVRPNTDTQYF
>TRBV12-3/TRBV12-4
CASSLGTGEGEKLFF
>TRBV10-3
CAIRDFYNEQFF
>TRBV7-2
CASSLGRQRQNEKLFF
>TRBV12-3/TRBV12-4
CASSLGGGSTEAFF
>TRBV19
CASSGGSPQETQYF
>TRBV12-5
CASGHLLRNEQFF
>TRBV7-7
CASSLGTRGLETQYF
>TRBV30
CAWRRGRLPGNTIYF
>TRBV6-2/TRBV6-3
CASIADRGFDYQETQYF
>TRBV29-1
CSVVGIPGELFF
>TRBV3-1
CASSPPSGTKNIQYF
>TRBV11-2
CASSSPGQGVKKLFF
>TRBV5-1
CASSLDGLGADTQYF
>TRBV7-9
CASSFRGGPKGEQFF
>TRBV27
CASTPTSGFSYEQYF
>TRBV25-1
CASSGLGTASSYNSPLHF
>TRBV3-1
CASQKGLEQYF
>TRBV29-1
CSAGRADMTFF
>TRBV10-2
CASTPGASTDTQYF
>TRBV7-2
CTSSRQGATNEKLFF
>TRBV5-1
CASSPGQKNTEAFF
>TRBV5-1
CASTLDRGGEQYF
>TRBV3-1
CASSQEGAHAEAFF
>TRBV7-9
CASSLSGRGAPFDGYTF
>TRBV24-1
CATSDRRAADTQYF
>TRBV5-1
CASSPRQNLYEQYF
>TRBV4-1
CASSQGGALPEQYF
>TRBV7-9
CASRWLGGELFF
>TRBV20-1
CSARLITGGSPLHF
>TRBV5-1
CANSLDRLGAGEQYF
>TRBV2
CASSDARLVRYEQYF
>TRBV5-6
CASSLQDRDHNEQFF
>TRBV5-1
CASSLRGQGMLETQYF
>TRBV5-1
CASSSGDTQETQYF
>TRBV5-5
CASSLAPSGYQETQYF
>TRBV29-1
CSVLGLDRGSGANVLTF